The 32 T cell receptor beta chains below were found in one sample sequenced in a study of blood T cell repertoires in COVID-19. Measured with immunoSEQ multiplex PCR; TCRdb has only the in-frame clones, and not every one. This table has about 410,000 clones, 70% to 90% appearing once. What was sequenced was peripheral blood. The receptor set was obtained from a woman between 35 and 50 years old with COVID-19, enrolled during active disease.

V usage is TRBV7-9 and J usage is TRBJ1-1; D gene uncertain. The CDR3 sequence is 12 residues long. Per the germline V gene, CDR1 is SEHNR and CDR2 is FQNEAQ (reference sequence). The germline V and J ends were trimmed by 5 bases and 10 bases, with 14 bases remaining between them. The CDR3 region is CASSLSEVGAFF. Here the CDR3 DNA reads TGTGCCAGCAGCCTCTCAGAGGTTGGAGCTTTCTTT. The full variable domain, rest sourced from reference TRBV7-9 and TRBJ1-1, is DTGVSQNPRHKITKRGQNVTFRCDPISEHNRLYWYRQTLGQGPEFLTYFQNEAQLEKSRLLSDRFSAERPKGSFSTLEIQRTEQGDSAMYLCASSLSEVGAFFGQGTRLTVV.

The chain has TRBV7-8 and TRBJ1-1, with TRBD1 matching 8 bases. The ends lost 5 bases at V and 5 bases at J; junction bases unmatched: 16. Germline CDR1 and CDR2: SGHVS and FQNEAQ. CDR3 length: 17 residues. In nucleotides, the CDR3 is TGTGCCAGCAGCCTTCTTAGCGGTATACAGGGGGGAACTGAAGCTTTCTTT. It codes for CASSLLSGIQGGTEAFF. Together with reference TRBV7-8 and TRBJ1-1, the CDR3 gives the full variable domain: GAGVSQSPRYKVAKRGQDVALRCDPISGHVSLFWYQQALGQGPEFLTYFQNEAQLDKSGLPSDRFFAERPEGSVSTLKIQRTQQEDSAVYLCASSLLSGIQGGTEAFFGQGTRLTVV.

V is TRBV5-6 and J is TRBJ2-1, with 14 bases matching TRBD2. CDR1 and CDR2 (germline): SGHDT, YYEEEE. The CDR3 spans 17 residues. Trimming removed 2 bases from V and 5 bases from J; junction bases left unmatched: 6. The CDR3, as DNA: TGTGCCAGCAGCTTTATGGGACTAGCGGGGGACAACAATGAGCAGTTCTTC. Translated: CASSFMGLAGDNNEQFF.

The chain is built from TRBV19 and TRBJ2-2, with TRBD1 matching over 7 bases. Losses at the gene ends were 8 bases for V and 5 bases for J; bases not matched to a gene: 11. The CDR3 spans 15 residues. Germline V lookup: CDR1 LNHDA, CDR2 SQIVND (reference sequence). CDR3 DNA sequence: TGTGCCAGTGCGGTAGGGGGCGCCCCGACCGGGGAGCTGTTTTTT. It yields the protein CASAVGGAPTGELFF.

The chain's CDR3 is CASNWTGGLLNTEAFF. As DNA, the CDR3 is TGTGCCAGCAACTGGACAGGGGGCCTCTTGAACACTGAAGCTTTCTTT. The gene calls are TRBV21-1 and TRBJ1-1; the D segment call TRBD1 is taken from the table without a DNA check. TRBV21-1 corresponds to a pseudogene. There are 16 residues in the CDR3.

The J gene is TRBJ1-1, the V gene TRBV4-2; D is unclear. Germline V gene data show CDR1 as LGHNA and CDR2 as YNFKEQ. The CDR3 covers 12 residues. V was trimmed by 0 bases and J by 6 bases, leaving 5 bases between them. The CDR3 loop is CASSQDRAEAFF. The DNA of the CDR3 is TGTGCCAGCAGCCAAGATCGAGCTGAAGCTTTCTTT.

The chain couples TRBV5-4 to TRBJ2-1; no clear D gene. CDR3 length equals 16 residues. Germline loops: CDR1 SGHNT, CDR2 YYREEE (reference sequence). Trimming cost V 0 bases and J 0 bases, with 10 bases left between them. The CDR3 is CASSLAAASSYNEQFF. For the CDR3, the DNA is TGTGCCAGCAGCTTGGCGGCAGCTAGCTCCTACAATGAGCAGTTCTTC.

This chain connects TRBV7-9 to TRBJ1-5; D unresolved. Trimming took 5 bases from V and 1 from J, leaving 9 bases between them. The CDR3 extends over 14 amino acids. Germline CDR1 and CDR2: SEHNR and FQNEAQ (reference sequence). Here the CDR3 reads CASSASGSNQPQHF. Written as DNA, the CDR3 is TGTGCCAGCAGCGCGAGCGGGAGCAATCAGCCCCAGCATTTT.

This clone came up a few times. The chain joins TRBV28 to TRBJ2-5; D perhaps matches TRBD2 (7 bases). V lost 6 bases and J lost 5, with 16 bases in between. The CDR3 is 14 amino acids. The germline V gene has CDR1 MDHEN and CDR2 SYDVKM. CDR3 in DNA: TGTGCCAGCAGAGCCCCGGGGGGCGGTGAGACCCAGTACTTC. As protein: CASRAPGGGETQYF. Together with reference TRBV28 and TRBJ2-5, the CDR3 gives the full variable domain: DVKVTQSSRYLVKRTGEKVFLECVQDMDHENMFWYRQDPGLGLRLIYFSYDVKMKEKGDIPEGYSVSREKKERFSLILESASTNQTSMYLCASRAPGGGETQYFGPGTRLLVL.

V is TRBV9 and J is TRBJ1-1; 8 bases agree with TRBD1. This CDR3 is built from 13 residues. With V trimmed by 0 bases and J by 12 bases, 7 bases remained unmatched. Germline V gene lookup returns CDR1 SGDLS and CDR2 YYNGEE. CDR3 DNA: TGTGCCAGCAGCGTAGGAGCAGGGGGCACACCTTTCTTT. It translates to CASSVGAGGTPFF.

V usage is TRBV20-1 and J usage is TRBJ1-2; D not certain. Trimming left V 5 bases short and J 4 bases short, with 8 bases between. Germline CDR1 is DFQATT and CDR2 is SNEGSKA (reference sequence). The CDR3 is 11 amino acids. CDR3 in amino acids: CSAVNSYGYTF. In DNA form, the CDR3 reads TGCAGTGCTGTGAACAGCTATGGCTACACCTTC.

This clone appeared a single time. The J gene is TRBJ2-1, the V gene TRBV6-2 or TRBV6-3, with TRBD1 identical over 8 bases. The CDR3 runs 17 residues. Germline assignment: CDR1 MNHEY and CDR2 SVGEGT. J lost 3 bases, V lost 6 bases, and 13 bases had no gene match. CDR3 residues: CASSYDRRGPVYNEQFF. CDR3 bases: TGTGCCAGCAGCTATGACCGCAGGGGGCCGGTCTACAATGAGCAGTTCTTC.

The chain has TRBV30 and TRBJ1-3; no firm D call. Germline CDR1 is GTSNPN and CDR2 is SVGIG (reference sequence). This CDR3 is built from 13 residues. Between the trimmed V and J ends, which lost 4 bases and 4 bases, there was a span of 11 bases. CDR3 sequence: CAWNRGGGNTIYF. DNA for the CDR3: TGTGCCTGGAATCGGGGAGGAGGAAACACCATATATTTT.

The CDR3 loop reads CASSDPGDRGYTIYF. In DNA, the CDR3 is TGTGCCAGCAGTGACCCGGGGGACAGGGGTTACACCATATATTTT. The V gene is TRBV6-1, the J gene TRBJ1-3; 10 bases match TRBD1. The germline V gene encodes CDR1 MNHNS and CDR2 SASEGT. Trimming at V came to 3 bases and at J to 8 bases, leaving 7 bases not matched to a gene. The CDR3 spans 15 residues.

The chain uses TRBV6-5 and TRBJ1-3, with D uncertain. The V gene lost 2 bases and the J gene lost 0 bases, with 11 bases spanning the gap. Germline V CDR1 and CDR2: MNHEY, SVGAGI. This CDR3 is built from 16 residues. The CDR3 DNA is TGTGCCAGCAGTTACACGGTGGGCCCCTCTGGAAACACCATATATTTT. Protein: CASSYTVGPSGNTIYF.

This chain joins TRBV4-3 and TRBJ2-2, with 11 nucleotides matching TRBD2. Germline loops: CDR1 LGHNA, CDR2 YSLEER. The CDR3 totals 15 residues. Trimming took 3 bases from V and 6 from J; bases not matched to a gene: 3. CDR3 region: CASSHSGGVSGELFF. The CDR3 DNA reads TGCGCCAGCAGCCATAGCGGGGGGGTATCCGGGGAGCTGTTTTTT.

J is TRBJ1-2 and V is TRBV5-4; 8 bases fit TRBD1. Germline CDR1 and CDR2: SGHNT and YYREEE (reference sequence). This CDR3 comprises 15 residues. Germline trimming cut 6 bases from V and 0 bases from J; bases unmatched to any gene: 7. The CDR3 loop is CASKRDRPTNYGYTF. CDR3 in DNA: TGTGCCAGCAAGAGGGACAGGCCCACTAACTATGGCTACACCTTC. The full variable domain, in which reference TRBV5-4 and TRBJ1-2 provide the parts outside the CDR3, is ETGVTQSPTHLIKTRGQQVTLRCSSQSGHNTVSWYQQALGQGPQFIFQYYREEENGRGNFPPRFSGLQFPNYSSELNVNALELDDSALYLCASKRDRPTNYGYTFGSGTRLTVV.

Note on this clone: Other DNA sequences in this specimen translate into the identical CDR3. The chain has TRBV28 and TRBJ1-1, with D possibly being TRBD1 (6 bases). V shed 3 bases and J shed 5 bases, with 16 bases lying between them. This CDR3 has 15 amino acids. Germline values: CDR1 MDHEN, CDR2 SYDVKM. In DNA form, the CDR3 reads TGTGCCAGCAGTTTTAACGGGGGGCGGGGGACTGAAGCTTTCTTT. Encoded protein: CASSFNGGRGTEAFF.

The rearrangement links TRBV7-2 to TRBJ2-7, with D possibly matching TRBD2 (6 bases). Germline lookup yields CDR1 SGHTA and CDR2 FQGNSA. The length of the CDR3 is 14 residues. V was trimmed by 1 base and J by 3 bases, leaving 10 bases between them. The CDR3 DNA reads as TGTGCCAGCAGCTTAGGACCCGGGGGCTACGAGCAGTACTTC. This gives the protein CASSLGPGGYEQYF.

This clone showed up just once. This chain uses TRBV5-5 with TRBJ1-4, with TRBD1 as a possible D gene (6 bases). The CDR3 is 14 amino acids. Germline CDR1 SGHKS, CDR2 YYEKEE (reference sequence). Trimming took 2 bases from V and 13 from J, leaving 18 bases between them. CDR3 sequence (DNA): TGTGCCAGCAGCTTTGGGGACACCTTCCCGGGACTGTTTTTT. This codes for CASSFGDTFPGLFF. The full variable domain, with the rest looked up from reference TRBV5-5 and TRBJ1-4, is DAGVTQSPTHLIKTRGQQVTLRCSPISGHKSVSWYQQVLGQGPQFIFQYYEKEERGRGNFPDRFSARQFPNYSSELNVNALLLGDSALYLCASSFGDTFPGLFFGSGTQLSVL.

The rearrangement joins TRBV28 to TRBJ2-2; 11 nucleotides line up with TRBD1. The length of the CDR3 is 16 residues. Germline assignment: CDR1 MDHEN and CDR2 SYDVKM. Losses at the gene ends were 5 bases for V and 4 bases for J; bases not matched to a gene: 6. This CDR3 reads CASSPPGQGGTGELFF. CDR3 coding DNA: TGTGCCAGCAGTCCTCCGGGACAGGGGGGCACCGGGGAGCTGTTTTTT.

This chain uses TRBV6-2 or TRBV6-3 with TRBJ1-5; TRBD1 is a possible D gene (5 bases). The CDR3 runs to 15 residues. Germline-derived CDR1 and CDR2 are MNHEY and SVGEGT. V lost 2 bases to trimming and J lost 5 bases, with 13 bases between them. The CDR3 bases are TGTGCCAGCAGTTACCTCGACAGAAGTGATCAGCCCCAGCATTTT. It codes for CASSYLDRSDQPQHF.

This sequence joins TRBV27 and TRBJ1-5; tentatively, D is TRBD1 (5 bases). Looked up from germline, CDR1 is MNHEY and CDR2 is SMNVEV (reference sequence). The CDR3 spans 15 residues. The V gene lost 3 bases and the J gene lost 7 bases, with 16 bases spanning the gap. CDR3 bases: TGTGCCAGCAGTTTCGTGGGGGGAAGGGGACAGCCCCAGCATTTT. Protein sequence: CASSFVGGRGQPQHF.

This sequence joins TRBV29-1 and TRBJ2-7; 14 bases fit TRBD2. V lost 5 bases to trimming and J lost 7 bases; unmatched junction nucleotides: 7. The CDR3 runs to 14 residues. Looked up from germline, CDR1 is SQVTM and CDR2 is ANQGSEA. The CDR3 is CSVSGTSGSREQYF. Here the CDR3 DNA reads TGCAGCGTTTCCGGGACTAGCGGGAGTCGGGAGCAGTACTTC.

The chain uses TRBV3-1 (or the pseudogene TRBV3-2) and TRBJ1-2, with D unclear. V dropped 1 base and J dropped 2 bases, with 11 bases sitting between them. Germline V lookup: CDR1 LGHDT, CDR2 YNNKEL (reference sequence). The CDR3 loop spans 15 amino acids. The CDR3 is CASSQGSVANYGYTF. As DNA, the CDR3 is TGTGCCAGCAGCCAAGGTTCGGTCGCGAACTATGGCTACACCTTC.

CDR3 sequence (DNA): TGTGCCACCAGTGATCCTGCGACAGGGATCGGTGGCTACACCTTC. Translated: CATSDPATGIGGYTF. The chain employs TRBV24-1 and TRBJ1-2; 7 positions match TRBD1. From germline, CDR1 is KGHDR and CDR2 SFDVKD. V shed 3 bases and J 7 bases; nucleotides not matched to a gene: 10. CDR3 length: 15 amino acids.

This clone was counted a single time. The rearrangement joins TRBV27 to TRBJ2-2; 9 bases are shared with TRBD1. The germline gives CDR1 MNHEY, CDR2 SMNVEV (reference sequence). The junction had 17 bases not matched to a gene; V was cut back by 3 bases and J by 9 bases. The CDR3 contains 18 residues. The CDR3 bases are TGTGCCAGCAGTTTTACAAGGCCGGGACAGGGTAGATGGAGGGAGCTGTTTTTT. Translated: CASSFTRPGQGRWRELFF.

This chain connects TRBV27 to TRBJ2-3, with no clear D. V dropped 2 bases and J dropped 1 base, with 10 bases sitting between them. CDR3 length: 15 residues. The germline gives CDR1 MNHEY, CDR2 SMNVEV (reference sequence). CDR3 sequence: CASSLLPGRTDTQYF. The CDR3 DNA is TGTGCCAGCAGTTTACTCCCAGGTCGCACAGATACGCAGTATTTT.

This clone showed up just a few times. This sequence joins TRBV15 and TRBJ2-3, with D perhaps matching TRBD2 (6 bases). The CDR3 contains 17 residues. With 0 bases removed from V and 2 bases from J, the gap between germline ends came to 15 bases. Per germline, CDR1 LNHNV and CDR2 YYDKDF (reference sequence). CDR3 amino acids: CATSRDSGGLHTDTQYF. The DNA for the CDR3 is TGTGCCACCAGCAGAGATAGTGGGGGACTCCACACAGATACGCAGTATTTT.

V and J are TRBV7-3 and TRBJ1-1, with 7 bases that match TRBD1. There are 14 residues in the CDR3. Germline V lookup: CDR1 SGHTA, CDR2 FQGTGA. The V gene end was trimmed by 5 bases and the J gene end by 4 bases; junction bases not matched to a gene: 7. CDR3 in DNA: TGTGCCAGCAGCATGGACAGGAGAACCACTGAAGCTTTCTTT. Encoded protein: CASSMDRRTTEAFF.

The chain has TRBV19 and TRBJ1-4, with D perhaps TRBD1 (6 bases). V lost 7 bases to trimming and J lost 0 bases, with 15 bases between them. This CDR3 is built from 16 residues. Germline CDR1 LNHDA, CDR2 SQIVND (reference sequence). In DNA, the CDR3 is TGTGCCAGTAAGATAAGAACAGGGACAACTAATGAAAAACTGTTTTTT. It translates to CASKIRTGTTNEKLFF.

The rearrangement uses TRBV7-9 and TRBJ1-2; no clear D gene. The CDR3 extends over 13 amino acids. Germline V CDR1 and CDR2: SEHNR, FQNEAQ (reference sequence). The V gene lost 4 bases and the J gene lost 1 base, with 7 bases spanning the gap. CDR3 amino acids: CASSSLLNYGYTF. CDR3 sequence (DNA): TGTGCCAGCAGCTCCTTACTTAACTATGGCTACACCTTC.